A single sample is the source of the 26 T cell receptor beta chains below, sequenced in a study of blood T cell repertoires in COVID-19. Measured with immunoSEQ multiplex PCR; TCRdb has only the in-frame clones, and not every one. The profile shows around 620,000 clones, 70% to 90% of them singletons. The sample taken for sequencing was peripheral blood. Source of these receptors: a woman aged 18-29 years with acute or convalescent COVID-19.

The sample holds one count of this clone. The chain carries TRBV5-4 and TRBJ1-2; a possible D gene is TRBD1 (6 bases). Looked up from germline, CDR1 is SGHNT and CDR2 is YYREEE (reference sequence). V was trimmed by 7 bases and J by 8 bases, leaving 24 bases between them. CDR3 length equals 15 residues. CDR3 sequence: CASSPNRDTSKGYTF. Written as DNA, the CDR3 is TGTGCCAGCTCCCCGAACCGGGACACATCTAAGGGCTACACCTTC.

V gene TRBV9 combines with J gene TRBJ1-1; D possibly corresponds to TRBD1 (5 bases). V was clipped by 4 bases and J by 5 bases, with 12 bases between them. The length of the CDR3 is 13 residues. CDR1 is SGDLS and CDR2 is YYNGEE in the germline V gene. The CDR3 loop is CASSPRGGTEAFF. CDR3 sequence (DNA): TGTGCCAGCAGCCCAAGGGGAGGGACTGAAGCTTTCTTT.

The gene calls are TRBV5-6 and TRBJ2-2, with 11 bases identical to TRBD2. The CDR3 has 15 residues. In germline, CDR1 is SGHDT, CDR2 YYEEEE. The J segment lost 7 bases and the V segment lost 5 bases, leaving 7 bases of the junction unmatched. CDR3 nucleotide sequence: TGTGCCAGCAGAGAAACTAGCGGGGGCGACGGGGAGCTGTTTTTT. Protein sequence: CASRETSGGDGELFF.

CDR3 in amino acids: CATSDRTGGSPEAFF. CDR3 DNA sequence: TGTGCCACCAGCGACCGGACAGGAGGTAGCCCTGAAGCTTTCTTT. This sequence joins TRBV15 and TRBJ1-1, with 7 bases aligning to TRBD1. In germline, CDR1 is LNHNV, CDR2 YYDKDF (reference sequence). V gave up 5 bases and J gave up 6 bases; unmatched junction bases: 12. This CDR3 has 15 residues.

The CDR3 loop is CASSPTQGNGIYEQYF. The CDR3, as DNA: TGTGCCAGCAGCCCCACCCAGGGGAACGGGATTTACGAGCAGTACTTC. V usage is TRBV11-2 and J usage is TRBJ2-7; perhaps TRBD1 as D (6 bases). The CDR3 covers 16 residues. V was shortened by 5 bases and J by 4 bases, with 21 bases between the two germline ends. The germline V gene encodes CDR1 SGHAT and CDR2 FQNNGV.

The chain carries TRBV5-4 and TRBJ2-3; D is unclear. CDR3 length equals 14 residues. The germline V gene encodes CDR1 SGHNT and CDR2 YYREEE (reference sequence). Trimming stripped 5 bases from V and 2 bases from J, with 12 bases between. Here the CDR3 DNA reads TGTGCCAGCAGTTTCGGAGTTTTCACAGATACGCAGTATTTT. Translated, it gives CASSFGVFTDTQYF.

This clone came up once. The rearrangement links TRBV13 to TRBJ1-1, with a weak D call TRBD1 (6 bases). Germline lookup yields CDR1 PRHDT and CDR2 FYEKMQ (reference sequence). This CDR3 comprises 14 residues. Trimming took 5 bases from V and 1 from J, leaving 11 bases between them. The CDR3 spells CASSPRGPNTEAFF. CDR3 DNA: TGTGCCAGCAGCCCCAGGGGCCCGAACACTGAAGCTTTCTTT.

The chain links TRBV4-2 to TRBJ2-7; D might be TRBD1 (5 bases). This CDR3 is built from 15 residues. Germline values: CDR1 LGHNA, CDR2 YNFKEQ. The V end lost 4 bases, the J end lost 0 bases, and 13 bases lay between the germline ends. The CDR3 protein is CASSPESGFSYEQYF. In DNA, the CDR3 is TGTGCCAGCAGCCCCGAATCAGGGTTCTCCTACGAGCAGTACTTC.

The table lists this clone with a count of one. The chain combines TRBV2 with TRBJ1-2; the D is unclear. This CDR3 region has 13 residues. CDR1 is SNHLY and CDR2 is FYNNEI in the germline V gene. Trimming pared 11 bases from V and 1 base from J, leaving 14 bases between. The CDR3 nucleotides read TGTGCCGAGCTCCTCCCGGTTAACTATGGCTACACCTTC. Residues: CAELLPVNYGYTF.

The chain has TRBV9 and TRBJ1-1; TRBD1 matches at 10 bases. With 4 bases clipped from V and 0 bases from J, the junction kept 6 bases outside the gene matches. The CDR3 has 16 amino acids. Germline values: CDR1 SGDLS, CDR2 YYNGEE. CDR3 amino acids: CASSKGTGVMNTEAFF. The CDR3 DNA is TGTGCCAGCAGCAAGGGGACAGGGGTCATGAACACTGAAGCTTTCTTT.

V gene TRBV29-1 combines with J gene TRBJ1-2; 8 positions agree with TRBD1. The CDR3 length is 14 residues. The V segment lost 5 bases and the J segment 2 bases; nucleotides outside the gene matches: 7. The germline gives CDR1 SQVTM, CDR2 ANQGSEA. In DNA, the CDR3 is TGCAGCGTTCCTGTAGGACAGGGCAACTATGGCTACACCTTC. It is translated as CSVPVGQGNYGYTF.

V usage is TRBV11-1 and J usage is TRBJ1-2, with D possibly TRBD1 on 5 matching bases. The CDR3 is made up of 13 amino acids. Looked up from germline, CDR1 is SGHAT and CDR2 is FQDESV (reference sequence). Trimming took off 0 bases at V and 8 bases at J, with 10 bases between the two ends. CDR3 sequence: CASSLAQGFGYTF. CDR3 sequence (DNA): TGTGCCAGCAGCTTAGCCCAGGGTTTCGGCTACACCTTC.

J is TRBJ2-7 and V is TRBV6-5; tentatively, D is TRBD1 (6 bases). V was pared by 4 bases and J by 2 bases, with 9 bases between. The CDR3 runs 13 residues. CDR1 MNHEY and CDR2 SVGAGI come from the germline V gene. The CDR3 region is CASSLGQTYEQYF. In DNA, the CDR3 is TGTGCCAGCAGTTTAGGACAGACCTACGAGCAGTACTTC.

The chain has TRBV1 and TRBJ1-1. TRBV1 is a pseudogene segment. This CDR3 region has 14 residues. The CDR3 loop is CTSSQSRGGTEAFF. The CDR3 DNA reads TGCACCAGCAGCCAATCCCGGGGGGGCACTGAAGCTTTCTTT.

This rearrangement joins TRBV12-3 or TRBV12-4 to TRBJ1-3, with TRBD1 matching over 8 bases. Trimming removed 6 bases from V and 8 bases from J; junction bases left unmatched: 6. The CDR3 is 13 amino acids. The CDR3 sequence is CASSPGQGHTIYF. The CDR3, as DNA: TGTGCCAGCAGCCCTGGACAGGGACACACCATATATTTT.

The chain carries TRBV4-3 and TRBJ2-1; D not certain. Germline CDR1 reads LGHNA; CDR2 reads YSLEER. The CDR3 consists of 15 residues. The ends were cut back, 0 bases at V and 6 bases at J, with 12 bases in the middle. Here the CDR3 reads CASSQDFSSINEQFF. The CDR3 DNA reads TGCGCCAGCAGCCAAGATTTCAGTTCCATCAATGAGCAGTTCTTC.

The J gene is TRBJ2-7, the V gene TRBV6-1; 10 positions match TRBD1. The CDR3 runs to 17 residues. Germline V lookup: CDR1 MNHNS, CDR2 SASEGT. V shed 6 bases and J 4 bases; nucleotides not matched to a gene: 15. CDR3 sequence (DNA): TGTGCCAGCAGCGAACTACAGGTCCCGGGACAGGGGTACGAGCAGTACTTC. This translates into CASSELQVPGQGYEQYF.

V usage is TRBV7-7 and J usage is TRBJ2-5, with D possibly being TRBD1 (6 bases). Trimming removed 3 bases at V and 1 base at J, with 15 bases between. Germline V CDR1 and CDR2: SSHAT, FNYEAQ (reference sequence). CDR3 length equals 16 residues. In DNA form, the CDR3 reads TGTGCCAGCAGCTTCATTAGGACAGAGCTCCAAGAGACCCAGTACTTC. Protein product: CASSFIRTELQETQYF. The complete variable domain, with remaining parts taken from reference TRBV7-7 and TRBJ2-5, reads GAGVSQSPRYKVTKRGQDVTLRCDPISSHATLYWYQQALGQGPEFLTYFNYEAQPDKSGLPSDRFSAERPEGSISTLTIQRTEQRDSAMYRCASSFIRTELQETQYFGPGTRLLVL.

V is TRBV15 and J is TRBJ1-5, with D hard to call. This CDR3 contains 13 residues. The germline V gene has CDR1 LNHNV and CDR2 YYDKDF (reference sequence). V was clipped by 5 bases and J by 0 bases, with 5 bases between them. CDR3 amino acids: CATSRYSNQPQHF. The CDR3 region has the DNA TGTGCCACCAGCCGGTATAGCAATCAGCCCCAGCATTTT. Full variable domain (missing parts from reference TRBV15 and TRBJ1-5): DAMVIQNPRYQVTQFGKPVTLSCSQTLNHNVMYWYQQKSSQAPKLLFHYYDKDFNNEADTPDNFQSRRPNTSFCFLDIRSPGLGDTAMYLCATSRYSNQPQHFGDGTRLSIL.

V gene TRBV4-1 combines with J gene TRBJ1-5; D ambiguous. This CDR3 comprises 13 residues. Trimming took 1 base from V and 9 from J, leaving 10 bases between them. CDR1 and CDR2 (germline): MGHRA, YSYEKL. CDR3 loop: CASSQVIATPQHF. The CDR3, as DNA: TGCGCCAGCAGCCAAGTAATAGCGACGCCCCAGCATTTT.

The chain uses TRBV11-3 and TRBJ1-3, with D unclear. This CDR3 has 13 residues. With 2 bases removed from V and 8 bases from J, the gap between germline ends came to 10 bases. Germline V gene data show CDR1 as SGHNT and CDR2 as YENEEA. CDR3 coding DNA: TGTGCCAGCAGCTTAACGCCCCGGGACACCATATATTTT. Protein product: CASSLTPRDTIYF.

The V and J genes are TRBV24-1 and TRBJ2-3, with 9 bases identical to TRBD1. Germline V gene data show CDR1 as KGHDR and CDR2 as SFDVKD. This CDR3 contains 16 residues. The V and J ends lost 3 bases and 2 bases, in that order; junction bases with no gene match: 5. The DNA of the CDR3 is TGTGCCACCAGTGATGTGGGACAGGGAATCACAGATACGCAGTATTTT. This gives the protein CATSDVGQGITDTQYF.

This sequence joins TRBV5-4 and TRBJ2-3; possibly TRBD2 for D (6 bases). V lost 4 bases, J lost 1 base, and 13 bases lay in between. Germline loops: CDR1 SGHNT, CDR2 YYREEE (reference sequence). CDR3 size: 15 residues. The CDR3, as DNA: TGTGCCAGCAGCGAGACAACGGGGGGCACAGATACGCAGTATTTT. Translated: CASSETTGGTDTQYF.

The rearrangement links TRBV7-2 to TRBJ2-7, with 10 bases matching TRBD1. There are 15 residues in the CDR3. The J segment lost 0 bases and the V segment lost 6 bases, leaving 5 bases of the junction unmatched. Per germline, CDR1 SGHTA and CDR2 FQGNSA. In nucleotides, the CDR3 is TGTGCCAGCAGGAGGGACAGGGGATACTCCTACGAGCAGTACTTC. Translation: CASRRDRGYSYEQYF.

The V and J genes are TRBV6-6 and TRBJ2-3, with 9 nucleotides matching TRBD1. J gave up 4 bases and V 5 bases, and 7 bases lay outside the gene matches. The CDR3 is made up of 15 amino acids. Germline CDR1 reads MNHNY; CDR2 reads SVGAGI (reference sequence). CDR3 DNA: TGTGCCAGCAGTCCCCCGGGACAGGGAGCAGATACGCAGTATTTT. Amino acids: CASSPPGQGADTQYF.

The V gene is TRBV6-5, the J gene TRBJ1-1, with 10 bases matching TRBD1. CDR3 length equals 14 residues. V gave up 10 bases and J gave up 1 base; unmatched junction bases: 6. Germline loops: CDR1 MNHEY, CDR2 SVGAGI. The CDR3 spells CATRQGAANTEAFF. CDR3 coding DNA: TGTGCCACCCGACAGGGGGCTGCGAACACTGAAGCTTTCTTT.